The TCR beta chain described here comes from a study of cytomegalovirus exposure and HLA in healthy donors. Findings and caveats of the study: Accurate HLA-A and HLA-B prediction from TCR beta sequences was reported for most subjects. Prior analysis indicated that the majority of TCR beta V segments exhibited productivity approximately 90% or approximately 30% of the time. The authors assumed roughly uniform sequencing depth across donors for presence/absence analyses. Among the CMV-associated chains, three were confirmed in vitro as specific for CMV antigens.

In its sample, this clone was seen once. The antigen is undetermined. The germline V gene has CDR1 SGHDT and CDR2 YYEEEE. Losses at the gene ends were 6 bases for V and 8 bases for J; bases not matched to a gene: 9. The CDR3 is made up of 15 amino acids. A multiplex PCR was run with 60 Vbeta primers and 13 Jbeta primers. Sequenced by immunoSEQ multiplex PCR; TCRdb stores in-frame clones only, minus some. The data show 100,000 to 150,000 clones, with less than 85% seen just once and approximately 10% held by the top ten. The source material was PBMCs. The gene calls are TRBV5-6 and TRBJ2-1, with TRBD2 matching over 12 bases. This sequence was found in a man younger than 45 in good health and CMV-seropositive. DNA of the CDR3: TGTGCCAGCAATCTAGCGGGGGGGCCGAGCGATGAGCAGTTCTTC. Translating gives CASNLAGGPSDEQFF.